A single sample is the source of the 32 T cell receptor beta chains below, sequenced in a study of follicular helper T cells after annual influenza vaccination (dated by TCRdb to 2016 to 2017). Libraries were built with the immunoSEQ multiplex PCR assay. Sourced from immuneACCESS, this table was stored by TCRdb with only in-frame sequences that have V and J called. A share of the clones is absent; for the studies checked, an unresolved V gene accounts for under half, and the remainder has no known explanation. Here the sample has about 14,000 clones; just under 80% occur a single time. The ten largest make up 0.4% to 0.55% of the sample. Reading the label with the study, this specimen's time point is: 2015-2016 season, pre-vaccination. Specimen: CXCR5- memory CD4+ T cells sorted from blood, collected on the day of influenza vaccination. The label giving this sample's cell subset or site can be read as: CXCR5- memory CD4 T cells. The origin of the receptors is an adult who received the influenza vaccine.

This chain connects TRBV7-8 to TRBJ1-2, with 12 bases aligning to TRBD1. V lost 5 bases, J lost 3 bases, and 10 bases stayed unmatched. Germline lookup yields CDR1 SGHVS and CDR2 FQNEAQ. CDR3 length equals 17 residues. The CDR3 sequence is CASSVSSGTGGDYGYTF. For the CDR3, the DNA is TGTGCCAGCAGCGTTTCGTCCGGGACAGGGGGCGACTATGGCTACACCTTC.

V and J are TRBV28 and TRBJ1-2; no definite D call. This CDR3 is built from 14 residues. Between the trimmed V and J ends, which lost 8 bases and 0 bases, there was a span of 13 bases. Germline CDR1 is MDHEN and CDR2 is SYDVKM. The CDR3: CASSWTGANYGYTF. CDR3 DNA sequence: TGTGCCAGCTCCTGGACGGGAGCTAACTATGGCTACACCTTC.

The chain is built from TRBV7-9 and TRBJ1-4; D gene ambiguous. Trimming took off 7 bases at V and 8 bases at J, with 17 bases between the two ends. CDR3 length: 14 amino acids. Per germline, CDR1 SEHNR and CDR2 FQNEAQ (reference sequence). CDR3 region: CASTLLSEGEKLFF. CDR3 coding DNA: TGTGCCAGCACTCTTCTTTCCGAGGGCGAAAAACTGTTTTTT.

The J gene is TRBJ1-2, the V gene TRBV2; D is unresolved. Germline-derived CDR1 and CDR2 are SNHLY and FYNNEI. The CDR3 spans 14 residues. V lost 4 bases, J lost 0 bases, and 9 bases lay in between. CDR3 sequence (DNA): TGTGCCAGCAGTGGGCCCTTAACTAACTATGGCTACACCTTC. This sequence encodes CASSGPLTNYGYTF.

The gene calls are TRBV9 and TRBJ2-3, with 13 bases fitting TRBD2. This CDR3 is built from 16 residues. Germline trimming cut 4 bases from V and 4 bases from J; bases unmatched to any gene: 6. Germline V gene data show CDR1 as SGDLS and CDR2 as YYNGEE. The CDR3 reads CASSLGLAGLADTQYF. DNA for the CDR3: TGTGCCAGCAGCCTGGGACTAGCGGGGTTGGCAGATACGCAGTATTTT.

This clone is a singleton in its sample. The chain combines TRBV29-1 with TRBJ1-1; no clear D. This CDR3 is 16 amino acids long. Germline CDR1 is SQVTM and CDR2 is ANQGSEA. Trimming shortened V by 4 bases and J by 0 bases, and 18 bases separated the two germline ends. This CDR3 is CSVVEGMASMNTEAFF. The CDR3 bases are TGCAGCGTTGTGGAGGGTATGGCCTCTATGAACACTGAAGCTTTCTTT.

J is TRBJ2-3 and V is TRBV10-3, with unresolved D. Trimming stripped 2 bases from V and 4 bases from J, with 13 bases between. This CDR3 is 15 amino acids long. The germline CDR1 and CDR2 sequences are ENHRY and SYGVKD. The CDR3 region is CAISERAELADTQYF. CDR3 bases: TGTGCCATCAGTGAGCGGGCCGAGTTGGCAGATACGCAGTATTTT.

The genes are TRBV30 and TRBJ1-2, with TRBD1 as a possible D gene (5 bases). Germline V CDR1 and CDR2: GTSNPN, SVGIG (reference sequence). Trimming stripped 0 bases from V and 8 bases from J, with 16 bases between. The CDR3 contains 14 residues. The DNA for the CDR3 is TGTGCCTGGAGTGTAGGAGGGGCCCCCGGGGGCTACACCTTC. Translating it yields CAWSVGGAPGGYTF.

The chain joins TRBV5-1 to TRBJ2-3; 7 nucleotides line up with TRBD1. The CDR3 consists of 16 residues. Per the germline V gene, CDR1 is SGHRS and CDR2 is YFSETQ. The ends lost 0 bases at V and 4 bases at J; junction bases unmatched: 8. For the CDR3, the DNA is TGCGCCAGCAGCTTGGCCCCGGGACAGTACCCAGATACGCAGTATTTT. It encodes CASSLAPGQYPDTQYF. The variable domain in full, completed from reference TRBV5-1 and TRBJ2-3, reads KAGVTQTPRYLIKTRGQQVTLSCSPISGHRSVSWYQQTPGQGLQFLFEYFSETQRNKGNFPGRFSGRQFSNSRSEMNVSTLELGDSALYLCASSLAPGQYPDTQYFGPGTRLTVL.

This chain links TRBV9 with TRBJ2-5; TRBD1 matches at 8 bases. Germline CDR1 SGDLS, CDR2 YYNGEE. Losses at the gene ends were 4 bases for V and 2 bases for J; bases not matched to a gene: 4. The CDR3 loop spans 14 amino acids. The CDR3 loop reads CASSPWTGQETQYF. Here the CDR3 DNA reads TGTGCCAGCAGCCCATGGACAGGGCAAGAGACCCAGTACTTC.

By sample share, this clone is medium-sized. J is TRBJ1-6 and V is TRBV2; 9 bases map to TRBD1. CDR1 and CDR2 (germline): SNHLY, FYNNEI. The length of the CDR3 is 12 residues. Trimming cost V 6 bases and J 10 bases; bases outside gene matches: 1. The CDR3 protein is CASRGTGSPLHF. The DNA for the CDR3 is TGTGCCAGCAGGGGGACAGGGTCACCCCTCCACTTT.

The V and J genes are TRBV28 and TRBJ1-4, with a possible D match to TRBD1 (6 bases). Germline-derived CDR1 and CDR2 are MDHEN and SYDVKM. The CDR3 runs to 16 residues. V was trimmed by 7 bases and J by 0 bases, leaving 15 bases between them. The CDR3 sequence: CASTSPHRATNEKLFF. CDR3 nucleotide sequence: TGTGCCAGCACCTCCCCCCACAGGGCAACTAATGAAAAACTGTTTTTT.

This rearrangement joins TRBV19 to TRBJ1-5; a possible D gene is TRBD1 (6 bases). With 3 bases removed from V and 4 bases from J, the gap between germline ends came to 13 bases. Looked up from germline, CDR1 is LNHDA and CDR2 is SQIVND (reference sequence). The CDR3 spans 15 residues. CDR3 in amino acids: CASSMSRGENQPQHF. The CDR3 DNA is TGTGCCAGTAGTATGTCCAGGGGTGAGAATCAGCCCCAGCATTTT.

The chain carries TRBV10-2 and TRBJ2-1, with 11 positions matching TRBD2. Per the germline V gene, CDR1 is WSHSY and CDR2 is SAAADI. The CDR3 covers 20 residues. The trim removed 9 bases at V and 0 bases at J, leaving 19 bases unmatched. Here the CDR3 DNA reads TGCGCCAGTCAGGACCCCCCGAACCGACTAGCGGGGAGCTCCTACAATGAGCAGTTCTTC. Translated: CASQDPPNRLAGSSYNEQFF.

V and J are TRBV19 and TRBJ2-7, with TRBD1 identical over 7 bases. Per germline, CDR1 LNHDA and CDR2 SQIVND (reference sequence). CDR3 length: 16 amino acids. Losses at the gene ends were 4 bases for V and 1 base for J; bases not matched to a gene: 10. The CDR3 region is CASSTRGQDWSYEQYF. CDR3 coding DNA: TGTGCCAGTAGTACGAGAGGACAGGACTGGTCCTACGAGCAGTACTTC.

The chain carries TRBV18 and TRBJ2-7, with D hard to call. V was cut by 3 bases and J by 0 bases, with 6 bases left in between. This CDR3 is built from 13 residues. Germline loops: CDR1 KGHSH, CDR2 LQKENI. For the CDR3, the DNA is TGTGCCAGCTCACCCGCCCCCTCCTACGAGCAGTACTTC. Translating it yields CASSPAPSYEQYF.

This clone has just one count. The CDR3 DNA reads as TGTGCCAGCAGCCCGGACGGTAACTATGGCTACACCTTC. Protein sequence: CASSPDGNYGYTF. The chain couples TRBV11-2 to TRBJ1-2; D is unclear. This CDR3 region has 13 residues. V lost 5 bases and J 1 base, leaving 8 bases between the germline ends. Germline V gene sequence: CDR1 SGHAT, CDR2 FQNNGV.

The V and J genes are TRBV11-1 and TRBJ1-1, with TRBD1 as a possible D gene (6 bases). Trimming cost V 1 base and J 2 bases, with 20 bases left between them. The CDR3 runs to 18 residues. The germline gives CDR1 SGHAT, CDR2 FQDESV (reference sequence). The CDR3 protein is CASSLGRPGEGPNTEAFF. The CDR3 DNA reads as TGTGCCAGCAGCTTAGGGCGTCCAGGGGAAGGACCCAACACTGAAGCTTTCTTT.

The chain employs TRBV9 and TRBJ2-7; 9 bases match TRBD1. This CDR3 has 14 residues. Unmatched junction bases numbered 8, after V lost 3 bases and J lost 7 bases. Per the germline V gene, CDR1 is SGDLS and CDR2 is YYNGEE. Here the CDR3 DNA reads TGTGCCAGCAGCGCCTCACAGGGGGCGCGGGAGCAGTACTTC. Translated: CASSASQGAREQYF. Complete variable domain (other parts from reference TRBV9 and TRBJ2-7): DSGVTQTPKHLITATGQRVTLRCSPRSGDLSVYWYQQSLDQGLQFLIQYYNGEERAKGNILERFSAQQFPDLHSELNLSSLELGDSALYFCASSASQGAREQYFGPGTRLTVT.

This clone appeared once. Here the CDR3 DNA reads TGCAGCGTCAGGGGGCAGATTTCCTACGAGCAGTACTTC. This codes for CSVRGQISYEQYF. This chain uses TRBV29-1 with TRBJ2-7, with 8 bases aligning to TRBD1. The junction had 5 bases not matched to a gene; V was cut back by 6 bases and J by 1 base. The CDR3 spans 13 residues. Germline V gene sequence: CDR1 SQVTM, CDR2 ANQGSEA.

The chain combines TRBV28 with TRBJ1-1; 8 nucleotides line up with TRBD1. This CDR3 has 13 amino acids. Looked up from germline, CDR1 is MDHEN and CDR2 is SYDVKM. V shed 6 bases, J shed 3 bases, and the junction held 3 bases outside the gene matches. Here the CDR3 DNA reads TGTGCCAGCAGGGGACAGGCCTACACTGAAGCTTTCTTT. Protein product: CASRGQAYTEAFF.

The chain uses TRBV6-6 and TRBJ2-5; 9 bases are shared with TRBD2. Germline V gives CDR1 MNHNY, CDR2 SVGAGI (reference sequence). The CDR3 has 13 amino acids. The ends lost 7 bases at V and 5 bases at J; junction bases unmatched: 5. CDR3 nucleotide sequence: TGTGCCAGCACCCCTAGCGGGGTGGAGACCCAGTACTTC. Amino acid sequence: CASTPSGVETQYF.

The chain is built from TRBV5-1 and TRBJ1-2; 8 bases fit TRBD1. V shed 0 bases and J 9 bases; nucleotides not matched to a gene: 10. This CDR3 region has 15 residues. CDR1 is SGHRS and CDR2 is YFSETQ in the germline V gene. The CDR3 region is CASSLGGQATMSYTF. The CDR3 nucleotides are TGCGCCAGCAGCTTGGGGGGACAGGCAACTATGAGCTACACCTTC.

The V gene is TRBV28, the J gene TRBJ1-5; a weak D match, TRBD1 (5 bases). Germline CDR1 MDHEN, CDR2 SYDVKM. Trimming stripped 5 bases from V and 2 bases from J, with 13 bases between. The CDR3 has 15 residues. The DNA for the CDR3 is TGTGCCAGCAGTCCCCAAGGGGCCCGCAATCAGCCCCAGCATTTT. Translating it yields CASSPQGARNQPQHF.

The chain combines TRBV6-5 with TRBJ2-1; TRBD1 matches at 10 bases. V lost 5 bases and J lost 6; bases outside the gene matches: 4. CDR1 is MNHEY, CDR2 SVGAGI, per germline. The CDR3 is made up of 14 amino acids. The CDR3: CASSDRTGGNEQFF. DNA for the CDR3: TGTGCCAGCAGTGACCGGACAGGGGGCAATGAGCAGTTCTTC.

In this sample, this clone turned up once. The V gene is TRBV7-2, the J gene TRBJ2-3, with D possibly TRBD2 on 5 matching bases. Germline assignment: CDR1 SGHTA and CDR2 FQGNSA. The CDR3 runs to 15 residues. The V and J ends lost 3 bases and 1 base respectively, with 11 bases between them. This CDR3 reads CASSLRVAGTDTQYF. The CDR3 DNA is TGTGCCAGCAGCTTGAGGGTCGCGGGCACAGATACGCAGTATTTT.

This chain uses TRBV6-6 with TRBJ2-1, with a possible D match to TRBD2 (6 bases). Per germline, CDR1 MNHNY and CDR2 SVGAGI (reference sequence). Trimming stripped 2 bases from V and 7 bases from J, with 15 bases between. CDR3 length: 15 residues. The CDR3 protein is CASSYGRGGGNEQFF. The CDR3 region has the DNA TGTGCCAGCAGTTACGGACGCGGAGGAGGGAATGAGCAGTTCTTC.

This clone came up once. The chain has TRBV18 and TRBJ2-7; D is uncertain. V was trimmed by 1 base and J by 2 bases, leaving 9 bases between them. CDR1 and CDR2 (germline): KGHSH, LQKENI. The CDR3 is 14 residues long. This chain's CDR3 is CASSPLPTTYEQYF. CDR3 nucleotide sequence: TGTGCCAGCTCACCACTCCCGACCACCTACGAGCAGTACTTC.

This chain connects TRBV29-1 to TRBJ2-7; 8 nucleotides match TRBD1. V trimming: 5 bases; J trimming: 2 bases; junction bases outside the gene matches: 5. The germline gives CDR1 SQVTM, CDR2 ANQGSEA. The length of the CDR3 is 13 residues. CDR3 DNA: TGCAGCGTTTTTGACAGGGGACCCTACGAGCAGTACTTC. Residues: CSVFDRGPYEQYF.

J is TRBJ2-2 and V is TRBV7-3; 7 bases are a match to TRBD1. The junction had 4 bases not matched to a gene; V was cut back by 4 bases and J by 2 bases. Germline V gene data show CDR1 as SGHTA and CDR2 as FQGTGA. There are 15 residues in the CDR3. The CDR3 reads CASSSHRGNTGELFF. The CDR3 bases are TGTGCCAGCAGCTCCCACAGGGGAAACACCGGGGAGCTGTTTTTT. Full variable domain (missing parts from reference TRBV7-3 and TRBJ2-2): GAGVSQTPSNKVTEKGKYVELRCDPISGHTALYWYRQSLGQGPEFLIYFQGTGAADDSGLPNDRFFAVRPEGSVSTLKIQRTERGDSAVYLCASSSHRGNTGELFFGEGSRLTVL.

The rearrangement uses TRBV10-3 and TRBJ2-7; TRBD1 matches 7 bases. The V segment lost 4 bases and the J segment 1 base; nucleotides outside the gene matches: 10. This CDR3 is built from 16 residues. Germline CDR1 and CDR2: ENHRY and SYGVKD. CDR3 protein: CAISGGTGTESYEQYF. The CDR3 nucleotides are TGTGCCATCAGTGGTGGAACCGGGACAGAATCCTACGAGCAGTACTTC.

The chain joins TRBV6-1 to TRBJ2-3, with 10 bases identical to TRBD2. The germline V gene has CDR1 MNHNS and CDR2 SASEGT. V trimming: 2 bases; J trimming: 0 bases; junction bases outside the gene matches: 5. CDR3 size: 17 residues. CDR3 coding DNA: TGTGCCAGCAGTGAATTGTCTAGCGGGAGAAGCACAGATACGCAGTATTTT. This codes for CASSELSSGRSTDTQYF.